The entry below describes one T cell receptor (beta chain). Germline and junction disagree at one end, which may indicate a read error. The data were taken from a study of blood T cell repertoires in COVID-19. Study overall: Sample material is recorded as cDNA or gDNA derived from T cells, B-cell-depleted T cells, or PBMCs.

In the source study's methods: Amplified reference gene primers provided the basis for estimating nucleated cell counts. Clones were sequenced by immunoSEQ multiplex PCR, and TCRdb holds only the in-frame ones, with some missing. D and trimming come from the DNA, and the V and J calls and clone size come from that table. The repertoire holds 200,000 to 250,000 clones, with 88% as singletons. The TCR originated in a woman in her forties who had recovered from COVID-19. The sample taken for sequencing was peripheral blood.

The CDR3 here is CASSLGSGLGNEQFF. CDR3 nucleotide sequence: TGTGCTAGCAGCTTGGGTTCGGGACTAGGCAATGAGCAGTTCTTC. The V gene is TRBV7-7, the J gene TRBJ2-1, with TRBD2 matching 8 bases. The germline CDR1 and CDR2 sequences are SSHAT and FNYEAQ (reference sequence). This CDR3 spans 15 amino acids.